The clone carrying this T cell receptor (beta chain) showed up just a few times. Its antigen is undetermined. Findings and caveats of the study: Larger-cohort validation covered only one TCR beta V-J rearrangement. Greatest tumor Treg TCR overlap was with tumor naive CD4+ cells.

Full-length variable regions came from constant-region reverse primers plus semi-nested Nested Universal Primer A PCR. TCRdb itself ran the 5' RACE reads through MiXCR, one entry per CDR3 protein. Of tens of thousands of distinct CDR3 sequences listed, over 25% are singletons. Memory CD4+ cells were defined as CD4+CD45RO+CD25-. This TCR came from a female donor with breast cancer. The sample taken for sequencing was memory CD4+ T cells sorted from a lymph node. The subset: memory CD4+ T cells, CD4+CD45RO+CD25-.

The CDR3 DNA is TGTGCCACCAGCAGAGATGTAGCGATACCGCCACGAACTAACTATGGCTACACCTTC. This gives the protein CATSRDVAIPPRTNYGYTF. The genes are TRBV15 and TRBJ1-2; D uncertain. CDR1 is LNHNV, CDR2 YYDKDF, per germline (reference sequence). CDR3 length: 19 amino acids. Trimming removed 0 bases at V and 0 bases at J, with 20 bases between.